This T cell receptor beta chain derives from a study of T cells after yellow fever vaccination. The study, taken as a whole, reports: By day 5 rather than day 15, the secondary response had peaked, though it was weaker.

Only a few counts were recorded for this clonotype. Antigen: not known. UMIs were added to TCR cDNA along with a universal primer site when it was made by 5'RACE template switching. Each CDR3 protein gets one entry after TCRdb re-called the 5' RACE reads with MiXCR. The sample holds around 600,000 distinct CDR3 sequences; more than 9% are singletons and the top ten take 15%. The receptor was derived from a man aged 30 to 39 who received the YFV17D yellow fever vaccine. Sequencing was performed on PBMCs, taken on the day of the yellow fever booster vaccination.

The CDR3 nucleotides read TGCAGCGTTGAAGGGGCTCGGGCGGGAAATTACAATGAGCAGTTCTTC. This translates into CSVEGARAGNYNEQFF. This sequence joins TRBV29-1 and TRBJ2-1, with D perhaps TRBD2 (6 bases). V gave up 1 base and J gave up 4 bases, with 17 bases separating them. CDR3 length: 16 residues. Germline V CDR1 and CDR2: SQVTM, ANQGSEA.